The rows below give T cell receptor beta chains drawn from one sample of a study of CD8+CD57+ T cells in acquired aplastic anemia. TCRdb re-derived calls from the reads in MiXCR, one entry per CDR3 protein. The sample shows roughly 280,000 distinct CDR3 sequences, approximately 58% of them seen only once. The sequenced sample consisted of sorted CD4+, CD8+, or CD8+CD57+ T cells (not recorded which) from PBMCs. The receptors stem from a human donor with aplastic anemia. Each CDR3 is given with its conserved first and last residue. Fields, in order: D gene, V gene, J gene, clone size, CDR3 DNA, CDR3 protein. The D gene is left open where the match is weak. Clone size is given for some rows only: seen once, a few or many times, or a class if the clone is expanded.

D gene: NA
V gene: TRBV29-1
J gene: TRBJ1-2
clone size: few
CDR3 DNA: TGCAGCGTTGAACTACAGTTCTATGGCTACACCTTC
CDR3 protein: CSVELQFYGYTF

D gene: TRBD1
V gene: TRBV19
J gene: TRBJ2-5
clone size: once
CDR3 DNA: TGTGCCAGTAGTCCCGGGGACAGGGGGTTTGAGACCCAGTACTTC
CDR3 protein: CASSPGDRGFETQYF

D gene: NA
V gene: TRBV2
J gene: TRBJ1-1
clone size: NA
CDR3 DNA: TGTGCCAGCAGGGCAGGGGATCAGAACACTGAAGCTTTCTTT
CDR3 protein: CASRAGDQNTEAFF

D gene: TRBD2
V gene: TRBV2
J gene: TRBJ2-5
clone size: NA
CDR3 DNA: TGTGCCAGTGCCTTGGGGGGGGTGGGAGAGACCCAGTACTTC
CDR3 protein: CASALGGVGETQYF

D gene: NA
V gene: TRBV6-5
J gene: TRBJ1-1
clone size: NA
CDR3 DNA: TGTGCCAGCAGTGAGGGCAGTACTGAAGCCTTCTTT
CDR3 protein: CASSEGSTEAFF

D gene: NA
V gene: TRBV7-9
J gene: TRBJ1-6
clone size: NA
CDR3 DNA: TGTGCCAGCAGGCCCCAGGACAGCCTTAATTCACCCTTCCACTTT
CDR3 protein: CASRPQDSLNSPFHF

D gene: TRBD2
V gene: TRBV2
J gene: TRBJ2-2
clone size: NA
CDR3 DNA: TGTGCCAGCAGTGTTAGACTAGCGGGGGGGCCAAGCGGGGAGCTGTTTTTT
CDR3 protein: CASSVRLAGGPSGELFF

D gene: NA
V gene: TRBV7-6
J gene: TRBJ2-6
clone size: NA
CDR3 DNA: TGTGCCAGCAGCCCAAGTATTTACTCTGGGGCCAACGTCCTGACTTTC
CDR3 protein: CASSPSIYSGANVLTF

D gene: NA
V gene: TRBV7-2
J gene: TRBJ2-1
clone size: many
CDR3 DNA: TGTGCCAGCAGCTTAGCTTACGGGGGTTTGAATGGGCAGTTCTTC
CDR3 protein: CASSLAYGGLNGQFF

D gene: NA
V gene: TRBV2
J gene: TRBJ2-2
clone size: NA
CDR3 DNA: TGTGCCAGCAGTGGGGAAGGAACCGGGGAGCTGTTTTTT
CDR3 protein: CASSGEGTGELFF

D gene: TRBD2
V gene: TRBV7-9
J gene: TRBJ2-7
clone size: many
CDR3 DNA: TGTGCCAGCAGCTTAGGGTCACTAGCGGGAGGAGTAGACGAGCAGTACTTC
CDR3 protein: CASSLGSLAGGVDEQYF

D gene: TRBD1
V gene: TRBV14
J gene: TRBJ1-1
clone size: NA
CDR3 DNA: TGTGCCAGCAGCCTTAGGACAGGGCTGAACACTGAAGCTTTCTTT
CDR3 protein: CASSLRTGLNTEAFF

D gene: NA
V gene: TRBV19
J gene: TRBJ1-6
clone size: NA
CDR3 DNA: TGTGCCAGTAGTATGGACGGTAATTCACCCCTCCACTTT
CDR3 protein: CASSMDGNSPLHF

D gene: TRBD1
V gene: TRBV15
J gene: TRBJ2-7
clone size: NA
CDR3 DNA: TGTGCCACTGGTGACAGGGCTTCCCCAGTTGGATTCGAGCAGTACTTC
CDR3 protein: CATGDRASPVGFEQYF

D gene: NA
V gene: TRBV5-5
J gene: TRBJ1-1
clone size: many
CDR3 DNA: TGTGCCAGCAGCTTGCCAGGGGTTAACACTGAAGCTTTCTTT
CDR3 protein: CASSLPGVNTEAFF

D gene: NA
V gene: TRBV20-1
J gene: TRBJ2-7
clone size: few
CDR3 DNA: TGCAGTGCTAGGGAATCATTGGGGGGTGGCGAGCAGTACTTC
CDR3 protein: CSARESLGGGEQYF

D gene: NA
V gene: TRBV10-3
J gene: TRBJ2-7
clone size: once
CDR3 DNA: TGTGCCATCATGGGGACGGAGGACTACGAGCAGTACTTC
CDR3 protein: CAIMGTEDYEQYF

D gene: NA
V gene: TRBV9
J gene: TRBJ1-2
clone size: NA
CDR3 DNA: TGTGCCAGCAGCGGAGACAGTGGTGGCTACACCTTC
CDR3 protein: CASSGDSGGYTF

D gene: NA
V gene: TRBV11-1
J gene: TRBJ2-1
clone size: few
CDR3 DNA: TGTGCCAGCGGACCTGACCCTGACGATGAGCAGTTCTTC
CDR3 protein: CASGPDPDDEQFF

D gene: NA
V gene: TRBV29-1
J gene: TRBJ2-3
clone size: NA
CDR3 DNA: TGCAGCGTACAGGACACAGATACGCAGTATTTT
CDR3 protein: CSVQDTDTQYF

D gene: NA
V gene: TRBV25-1
J gene: TRBJ1-1
clone size: NA
CDR3 DNA: TGTGCCAGCAGTGAATATGTATGGAGGAACACTGAAGCTTTCTTT
CDR3 protein: CASSEYVWRNTEAFF

D gene: NA
V gene: TRBV19
J gene: TRBJ2-6
clone size: NA
CDR3 DNA: TGTGCCAGTAGTATTAGTGTTTCAACTGGGGCCAACGTCCTGACTTTC
CDR3 protein: CASSISVSTGANVLTF